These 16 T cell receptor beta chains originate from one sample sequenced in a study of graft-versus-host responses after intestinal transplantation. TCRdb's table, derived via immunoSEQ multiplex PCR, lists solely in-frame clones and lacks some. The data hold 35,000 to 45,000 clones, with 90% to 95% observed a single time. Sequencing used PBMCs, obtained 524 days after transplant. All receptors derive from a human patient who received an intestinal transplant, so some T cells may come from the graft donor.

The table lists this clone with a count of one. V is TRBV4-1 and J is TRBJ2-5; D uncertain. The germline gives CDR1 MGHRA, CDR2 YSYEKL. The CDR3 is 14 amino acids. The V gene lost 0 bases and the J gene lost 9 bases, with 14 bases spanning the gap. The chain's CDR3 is CASSQDSSLRAQYF. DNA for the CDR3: TGCGCCAGCAGCCAAGATTCCAGTCTAAGAGCCCAGTACTTC.

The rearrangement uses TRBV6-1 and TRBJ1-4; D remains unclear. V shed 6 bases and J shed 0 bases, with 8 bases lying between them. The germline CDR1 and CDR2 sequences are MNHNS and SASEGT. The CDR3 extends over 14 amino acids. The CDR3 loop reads CASRSSATNEKLFF. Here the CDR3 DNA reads TGTGCCAGCAGGTCGTCTGCAACTAATGAAAAACTGTTTTTT.

The CDR3 is CASSYKGNTEAFF. The CDR3 coding sequence is TGTGCCAGCAGTTACAAGGGGAACACTGAAGCTTTCTTT. The chain links TRBV6-6 to TRBJ1-1; unclear D gene. This CDR3 is 13 amino acids long. V lost 2 bases and J 1 base, leaving 5 bases between the germline ends. Germline CDR1 and CDR2: MNHNY and SVGAGI (reference sequence).

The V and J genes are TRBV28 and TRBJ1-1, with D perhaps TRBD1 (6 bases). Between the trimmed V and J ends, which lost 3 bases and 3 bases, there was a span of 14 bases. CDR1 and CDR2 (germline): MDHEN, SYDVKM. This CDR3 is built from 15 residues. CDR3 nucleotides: TGTGCCAGCAGTTTCACCAGGGGTTGGCACACTGAAGCTTTCTTT. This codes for CASSFTRGWHTEAFF.

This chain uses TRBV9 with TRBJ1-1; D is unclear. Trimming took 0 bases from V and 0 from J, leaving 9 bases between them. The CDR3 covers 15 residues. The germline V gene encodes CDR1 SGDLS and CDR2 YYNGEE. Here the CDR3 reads CASSVGAGLNTEAFF. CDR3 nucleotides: TGTGCCAGCAGCGTAGGGGCAGGCTTGAACACTGAAGCTTTCTTT.

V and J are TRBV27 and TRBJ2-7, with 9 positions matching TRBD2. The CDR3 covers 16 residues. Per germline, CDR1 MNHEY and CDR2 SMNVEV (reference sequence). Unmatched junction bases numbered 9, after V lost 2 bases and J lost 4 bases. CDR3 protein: CASSLLSGRSIYEQYF. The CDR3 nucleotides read TGTGCCAGCAGTTTACTTAGCGGGAGAAGCATTTACGAGCAGTACTTC.

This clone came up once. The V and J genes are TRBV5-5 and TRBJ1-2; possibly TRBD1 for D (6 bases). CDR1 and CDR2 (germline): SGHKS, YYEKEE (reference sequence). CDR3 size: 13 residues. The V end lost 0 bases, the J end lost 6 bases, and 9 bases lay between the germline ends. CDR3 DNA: TGTGCCAGCAGCTTGGTGCAGGGGAATGGCTACACCTTC. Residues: CASSLVQGNGYTF.

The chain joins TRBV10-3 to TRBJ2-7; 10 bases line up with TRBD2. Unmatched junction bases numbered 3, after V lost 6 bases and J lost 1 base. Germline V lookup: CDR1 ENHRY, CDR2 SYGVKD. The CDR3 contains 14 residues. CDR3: CAISRTSGSYEQYF. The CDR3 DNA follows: TGTGCCATCAGCCGGACTAGCGGTTCCTACGAGCAGTACTTC.

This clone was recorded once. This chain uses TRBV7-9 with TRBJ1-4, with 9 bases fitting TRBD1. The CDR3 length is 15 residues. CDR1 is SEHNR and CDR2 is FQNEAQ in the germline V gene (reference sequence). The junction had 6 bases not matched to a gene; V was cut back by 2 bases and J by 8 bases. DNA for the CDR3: TGTGCCAGCAGCTTACTACAGGGGGCTGAGGAAAAACTGTTTTTT. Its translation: CASSLLQGAEEKLFF.

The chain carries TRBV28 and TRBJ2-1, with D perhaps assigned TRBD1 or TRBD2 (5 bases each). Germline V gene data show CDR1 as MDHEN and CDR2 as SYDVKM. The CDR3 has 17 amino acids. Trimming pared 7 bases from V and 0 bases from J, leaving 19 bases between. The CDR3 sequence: CASTPSVGVSSYNEQFF. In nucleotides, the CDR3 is TGTGCCAGCACCCCCTCAGTGGGGGTAAGCTCCTACAATGAGCAGTTCTTC.

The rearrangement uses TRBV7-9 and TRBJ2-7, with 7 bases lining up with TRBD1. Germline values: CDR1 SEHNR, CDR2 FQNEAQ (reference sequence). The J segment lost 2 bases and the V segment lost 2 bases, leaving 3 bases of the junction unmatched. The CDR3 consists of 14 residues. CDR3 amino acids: CASSLRDRAYEQYF. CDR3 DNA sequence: TGTGCCAGCAGCTTAAGGGACAGAGCCTACGAGCAGTACTTC.

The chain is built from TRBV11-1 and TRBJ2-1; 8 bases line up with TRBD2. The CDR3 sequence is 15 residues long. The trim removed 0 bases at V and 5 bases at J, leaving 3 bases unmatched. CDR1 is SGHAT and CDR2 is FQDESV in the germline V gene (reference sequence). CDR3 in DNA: TGTGCCAGCAGCTTAGCAGGACTAGCCAACAATGAGCAGTTCTTC. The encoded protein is CASSLAGLANNEQFF.

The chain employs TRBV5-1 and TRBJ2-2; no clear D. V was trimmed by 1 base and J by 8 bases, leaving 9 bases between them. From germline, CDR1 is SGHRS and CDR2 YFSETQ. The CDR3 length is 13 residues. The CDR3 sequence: CASSLISGGELFF. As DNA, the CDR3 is TGCGCCAGCAGCTTGATCAGTGGTGGGGAGCTGTTTTTT. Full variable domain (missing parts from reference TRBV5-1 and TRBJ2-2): KAGVTQTPRYLIKTRGQQVTLSCSPISGHRSVSWYQQTPGQGLQFLFEYFSETQRNKGNFPGRFSGRQFSNSRSEMNVSTLELGDSALYLCASSLISGGELFFGEGSRLTVL.

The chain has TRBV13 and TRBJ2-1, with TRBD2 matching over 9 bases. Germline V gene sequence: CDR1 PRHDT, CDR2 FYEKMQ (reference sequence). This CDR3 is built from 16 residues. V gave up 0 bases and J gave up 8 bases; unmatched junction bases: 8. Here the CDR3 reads CASSLGGLAYLHEQFF. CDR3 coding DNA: TGTGCCAGCAGCTTAGGAGGACTAGCGTATTTACATGAGCAGTTCTTC.

The CDR3 DNA sequence: TGTGCCAGTAGTCCAGCGGAATACTACGAGCAGTACTTC. This translates into CASSPAEYYEQYF. The chain is built from TRBV19 and TRBJ2-7; tentatively, D is TRBD2 (5 bases). CDR3 length: 13 amino acids. Germline values: CDR1 LNHDA, CDR2 SQIVND (reference sequence). Trimming left V 5 bases short and J 3 bases short, with 11 bases between.

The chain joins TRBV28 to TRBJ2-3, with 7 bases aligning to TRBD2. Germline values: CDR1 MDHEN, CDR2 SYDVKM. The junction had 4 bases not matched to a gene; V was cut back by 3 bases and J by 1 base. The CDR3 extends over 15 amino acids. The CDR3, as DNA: TGTGCCAGCAGTTTGTTTCGGGAGGGCACAGATACGCAGTATTTT. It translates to CASSLFREGTDTQYF. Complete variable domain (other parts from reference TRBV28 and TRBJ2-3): DVKVTQSSRYLVKRTGEKVFLECVQDMDHENMFWYRQDPGLGLRLIYFSYDVKMKEKGDIPEGYSVSREKKERFSLILESASTNQTSMYLCASSLFREGTDTQYFGPGTRLTVL.